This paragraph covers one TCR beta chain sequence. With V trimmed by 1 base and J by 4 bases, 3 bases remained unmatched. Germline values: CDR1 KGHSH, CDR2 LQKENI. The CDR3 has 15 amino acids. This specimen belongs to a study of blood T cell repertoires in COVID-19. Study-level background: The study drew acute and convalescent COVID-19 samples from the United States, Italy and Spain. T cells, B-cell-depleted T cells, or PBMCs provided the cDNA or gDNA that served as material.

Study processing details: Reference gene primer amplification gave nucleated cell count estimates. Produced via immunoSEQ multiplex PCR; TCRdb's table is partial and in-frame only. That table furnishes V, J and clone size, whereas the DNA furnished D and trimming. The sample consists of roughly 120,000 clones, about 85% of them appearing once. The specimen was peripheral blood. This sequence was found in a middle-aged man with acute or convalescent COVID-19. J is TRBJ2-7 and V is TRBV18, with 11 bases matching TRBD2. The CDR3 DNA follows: TGTGCCAGCTCACCACTAGCGGGGGGGAATTACGAGCAGTACTTC. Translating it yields CASSPLAGGNYEQYF.